One and the same sample provided the 11 T cell receptor beta chains below, sequenced in a study of CD8+ T cells in alopecia areata (dated by TCRdb to the late 2010s). The library came from the immunoSEQ multiplex PCR assay. RNA was extracted from all samples and reverse transcribed into cDNA as template for TCR sequencing. TCRdb provides this immuneACCESS table in a form limited to in-frame rearrangements. Some clones are lacking; in checked studies, under half of them reflect an unresolved V gene, and why the rest are absent is not known. This sample lists about 120,000 clones; more than 30% were detected once. Approximately 3% of the sample lies in the top ten. Material for sequencing was CD4+ T cells sorted from blood. Receptors were obtained from a human donor with alopecia areata.

This clone was seen a handful of times. The chain has TRBV29-1 and TRBJ1-4; 7 bases agree with TRBD1. The CDR3 has 15 residues. Germline V CDR1 and CDR2: SQVTM, ANQGSEA. The junction had 10 bases not matched to a gene; V was cut back by 5 bases and J by 4 bases. The CDR3 bases are TGCAGCGTTAGGACAGGTATAAGGCATAATGAAAAACTGTTTTTT. The encoded protein is CSVRTGIRHNEKLFF.

This chain joins TRBV29-1 and TRBJ2-1; 7 positions agree with TRBD2. The CDR3 contains 14 residues. Per germline, CDR1 SQVTM and CDR2 ANQGSEA. The ends lost 4 bases at V and 4 bases at J; junction bases unmatched: 7. The CDR3 reads CSVAPRGVYNEQFF. The CDR3 bases are TGCAGCGTTGCCCCCCGGGGGGTTTACAATGAGCAGTTCTTC.

This chain uses TRBV2 with TRBJ2-5; 10 bases fit TRBD2. CDR1 is SNHLY and CDR2 is FYNNEI in the germline V gene. V gave up 3 bases and J gave up 6 bases; unmatched junction bases: 16. The CDR3 length is 18 residues. For the CDR3, the DNA is TGTGCCAGCAGTGATAGCCTCACGCTAGCGGGAGTCGTGAAGACCCAGTACTTC. It encodes CASSDSLTLAGVVKTQYF.

The chain employs TRBV7-9 and TRBJ1-1; D may be TRBD1 (5 bases). The CDR3 has 15 residues. V lost 0 bases and J 3 bases, leaving 11 bases between the germline ends. Germline lookup yields CDR1 SEHNR and CDR2 FQNEAQ (reference sequence). The DNA for the CDR3 is TGTGCCAGCAGCTTAGCCGGGGACTTCTACACTGAAGCTTTCTTT. Its protein product is CASSLAGDFYTEAFF.

This clone was seen only a few times. The gene calls are TRBV29-1 and TRBJ2-1, with 10 positions matching TRBD2. The CDR3 runs to 17 residues. The ends lost 0 bases at V and 1 base at J; junction bases unmatched: 6. In germline, CDR1 is SQVTM, CDR2 ANQGSEA. CDR3 nucleotide sequence: TGCAGCGTTGAAGATCTACAGCGGGAGGGGTCCTACAATGAGCAGTTCTTC. It yields the protein CSVEDLQREGSYNEQFF.

This rearrangement joins TRBV5-1 to TRBJ1-4; 9 bases are shared with TRBD1. V shed 4 bases, J shed 5 bases, and the junction held 6 bases outside the gene matches. CDR3 length equals 15 residues. CDR1 is SGHRS, CDR2 YFSETQ, per germline. The CDR3 DNA reads as TGCGCCAGCAGCGCGCCGGACAGGGGAAATGAAAAACTGTTTTTT. This translates into CASSAPDRGNEKLFF.

This clone was picked up one time. This chain connects TRBV6-6 to TRBJ1-5; the D is unclear. The CDR3 runs to 15 residues. From germline, CDR1 is MNHNY and CDR2 SVGAGI (reference sequence). The V gene lost 3 bases and the J gene lost 1 base, with 10 bases spanning the gap. CDR3 amino acids: CASSYDNLSNQPQHF. The CDR3 DNA sequence: TGTGCCAGCAGTTATGACAACTTAAGCAATCAGCCCCAGCATTTT.

The chain's CDR3 is CSAGSYEQYF. The CDR3 DNA sequence: TGCAGCGCTGGGTCCTACGAGCAGTACTTC. This rearrangement joins TRBV29-1 to TRBJ2-5; D call uncertain. The DNA end favors TRBJ2-7, so the J call may be wrong. Per germline, CDR1 SQVTM and CDR2 ANQGSEA. The CDR3 covers 10 residues.

This chain connects TRBV7-8 to TRBJ1-6, with D possibly matching TRBD1 (6 bases). The V and J ends lost 4 bases and 9 bases respectively, with 19 bases between them. CDR1 and CDR2 from the germline V gene are SGHVS and FQNEAQ. The CDR3 runs to 16 residues. CDR3 in amino acids: CASSSTSGVRSSPLHF. The CDR3, as DNA: TGTGCCAGCAGCTCGACCTCAGGGGTCCGCTCTTCACCCCTCCACTTT.

The CDR3 sequence: CAISEPGQGLAYEQYF. CDR3 in DNA: TGTGCCATCAGTGAGCCCGGACAGGGACTAGCGTACGAGCAGTACTTC. V gene TRBV10-3 combines with J gene TRBJ2-7, with 10 bases lining up with TRBD2. The CDR3 is 16 residues long. Germline lookup yields CDR1 ENHRY and CDR2 SYGVKD. Trimming at V came to 2 bases and at J to 4 bases, leaving 8 bases not matched to a gene.

The chain has TRBV30 and TRBJ2-2; 12 bases map to TRBD2. Trimming removed 8 bases from V and 6 bases from J; junction bases left unmatched: 7. The germline CDR1 and CDR2 sequences are GTSNPN and SVGIG (reference sequence). The CDR3 sequence is 14 residues long. The CDR3 is CAAASGRAPGELFF. The CDR3 DNA reads TGTGCCGCCGCTAGCGGGAGGGCCCCCGGGGAGCTGTTTTTT.